This note documents a single TCR beta chain sequence. This sample was taken from a study of cytomegalovirus exposure and HLA in healthy donors. Germline CDR1 reads GTSNPN; CDR2 reads SVGIG (reference sequence). This CDR3 region has 13 residues. The study ran its PCR with 60 Vbeta and 13 Jbeta primers. The assay was immunoSEQ multiplex PCR, and TCRdb's table has in-frame clones only and misses some. The sample comprises approximately 88,000 clones, about three quarters of which are singletons, and about 7% rests with the top ten. The clonotype was recovered from a man aged 45-65 years in good health and CMV-seropositive. The material sequenced was PBMCs. This rearrangement joins TRBV30 to TRBJ1-6; possibly TRBD1 for D (5 bases). This CDR3 is CARKGRENSPLHF. As DNA, the CDR3 is TGTGCTCGCAAGGGGAGGGAGAATTCACCCCTCCACTTT.